A single sample is the source of the 27 T cell receptor beta chains below, sequenced in a study of T cell clonality in common variable immunodeficiency. Clones were sequenced by immunoSEQ multiplex PCR, and TCRdb holds only the in-frame ones, with some missing. Sampling found under 45,000 clones, none seen once. Sequencing used peripheral blood mononuclear cells. Source of these receptors: a person between 18 and 69 years old in good health.

In its sample, this clone was seen many times. The read comes to an end 3 residues before the CDR3 does, leaving the germline J gene to fill in the end. The chain uses TRBV20-1 and TRBJ2-2, with D perhaps assigned TRBD1 or TRBD2 (5 bases each). Per the germline V gene, CDR1 is DFQATT and CDR2 is SNEGSKA (reference sequence). There are 13 residues in the CDR3. V dropped 7 bases and J dropped 0 bases, with 9 bases sitting between them. The CDR3 reads CSGRGANTGELFF. CDR3 DNA (partial): TGCAGTGGAAGGGGAGCGAACACCGGGGAG.

This clone was counted between two and nine times. This CDR3 reads CASSIRFAQRGYLYNEQFF. The sequenced part of the CDR3 DNA is TGTGCCAGTAGTATTAGATTTGCTCAGCGGGGCTATTTGTACAATGAG. The V gene is TRBV19, the J gene TRBJ2-1; TRBD2 matches at 7 bases. Sequencing ends 3 residues short of the CDR3 end; the germline J gene provides the rest. Trimming at V came to 3 bases and at J to 4 bases, leaving 18 bases not matched to a gene. Germline CDR1 LNHDA, CDR2 SQIVND (reference sequence). The CDR3 runs to 19 residues.

Only a few counts were recorded for this clone. Read sequence stops 3 residues before the CDR3 end, and the germline J gene provides the missing end. The V and J genes are TRBV5-1 and TRBJ2-5; D is undetermined. The V gene's germline CDR1 is SGHRS and CDR2 YFSETQ. CDR3 length: 15 residues. V lost 0 bases and J 5 bases, leaving 14 bases between the germline ends. The CDR3 DNA, read in part, is TGCGCCAGCAGCTTGGGGCCGTCGGTAGGGGAGACC. It yields the protein CASSLGPSVGET. The CDR3 in full is CASSLGPSVGETQYF.

This clone was observed at least ten times. Incomplete CDR3 DNA: TGCAGTGCTAGAGATCCTAGAAGCGGGACAGATACG. This translates into CSARDPRSGTDT. The CDR3 in full is CSARDPRSGTDTQYF. V and J are TRBV20-1 and TRBJ2-3; TRBD2 is a possible D gene (6 bases). The sequenced fragment ends 3 residues before the CDR3 boundary, so the rest is inferred from the germline J gene. Trimming cost V 0 bases and J 3 bases, with 13 bases left between them. Germline V gene sequence: CDR1 DFQATT, CDR2 SNEGSKA (reference sequence). The CDR3 runs to 15 residues.

Ten or more counts support this clone. The junction differs from germline at one of its ends, possibly a read error. Coverage ceases 3 residues before the CDR3 finishes, and the germline J gene fills in the end. The chain recombines TRBV2 with TRBJ1-1; a possible D gene is TRBD1 (6 bases). Germline values: CDR1 SNHLY, CDR2 FYNNEI. The CDR3 runs 13 residues. Incomplete CDR3 DNA: TGTGCCAGCAGGAGAACAGGGAACGCTGAA. This sequence encodes CASRRTGNAE. The CDR3 reads in full as CASRRTGNAEAFF.

This clone occurred many times. The CDR3 is cut off 3 residues early in the read; its end comes from the germline J gene. The chain has TRBV29-1 and TRBJ2-7, with D unresolved. V shed 3 bases and J shed 3 bases, with 6 bases lying between them. Germline CDR1 reads SQVTM; CDR2 reads ANQGSEA. The CDR3 length is 11 residues. Partial CDR3 DNA: TGCAGCGTTGAGCGGAACTACGAG. Protein: CSVERNYE. The full CDR3 sequence reads CSVERNYEQYF.

This clone was detected ten times or more. The CDR3 goes on 3 residues after the read ends, and that part is filled in from the germline J gene. The rearrangement links TRBV28 to TRBJ2-7; TRBD1 agrees at 7 bases. CDR3 length: 17 residues. Germline V lookup: CDR1 MDHEN, CDR2 SYDVKM. The ends lost 6 bases at V and 0 bases at J; junction bases unmatched: 14. Partial CDR3 DNA: TGTGCCAGCAGCCAATGGTTAGACAGGGAAGTCTCCTACGAG. It yields the protein CASSQWLDREVSYE. The full CDR3 is CASSQWLDREVSYEQYF. Filled out from reference TRBV28 and TRBJ2-7, the complete variable domain reads DVKVTQSSRYLVKRTGEKVFLECVQDMDHENMFWYRQDPGLGLRLIYFSYDVKMKEKGDIPEGYSVSREKKERFSLILESASTNQTSMYLCASSQWLDREVSYEQYFGPGTRLTVT.

Ten or more counts support this clone. Coverage ceases 3 residues before the CDR3 finishes, and the germline J gene fills in the end. This chain links TRBV10-1 with TRBJ1-1, with 8 positions matching TRBD1. Losses at the gene ends were 3 bases for V and 6 bases for J; bases not matched to a gene: 6. Germline CDR1 is WNHNN and CDR2 is SYGVQD (reference sequence). This CDR3 comprises 14 residues. This chain's CDR3 is CASSDAGGKAEAFF. CDR3 DNA (partial): TGCGCCAGCAGTGACGCAGGGGGCAAGGCTGAA.

This clone was detected many times. The CDR3 end lies 3 residues beyond the end of the read and is filled in from the germline J gene. The chain combines TRBV7-9 with TRBJ2-1, with D possibly being TRBD1 (6 bases). The CDR3 sequence is 14 residues long. Trimming removed 4 bases at V and 5 bases at J, with 12 bases between. Germline CDR1 is SEHNR and CDR2 is FQNEAQ (reference sequence). The covered CDR3 bases are TGTGCCAGCAGCTCCCCCGGACAGAACAATGAG. Translated, it gives CASSSPGQNNE. The whole CDR3 reads CASSSPGQNNEQFF. Based on the CDR3 plus reference TRBV7-9 and TRBJ2-1, the full variable domain is DTGVSQNPRHKITKRGQNVTFRCDPISEHNRLYWYRQTLGQGPEFLTYFQNEAQLEKSRLLSDRFSAERPKGSFSTLEIQRTEQGDSAMYLCASSSPGQNNEQFFGPGTRLTVL.

This clone was picked up many times. The sequenced fragment ends 3 residues before the CDR3 boundary, so the rest is inferred from the germline J gene. The chain recombines TRBV20-1 with TRBJ2-1; TRBD2 matches at 12 bases. CDR1 and CDR2 (germline): DFQATT, SNEGSKA (reference sequence). This CDR3 has 14 residues. The V and J ends lost 8 bases and 7 bases, in that order; junction bases with no gene match: 9. Here the CDR3 reads CSLASGRAGNEQFF. CDR3 DNA, as far as it was read: TGCAGTCTAGCTAGCGGGAGGGCCGGGAATGAG.

This clone was detected ten times or more. Read coverage stops 3 residues before the CDR3 terminus; the germline J gene supplies the remainder. V gene TRBV7-2 combines with J gene TRBJ2-1; D not resolved. CDR1 and CDR2 from the germline V gene are SGHTA and FQGNSA. V lost 1 base, J lost 9 bases, and 10 bases lay in between. CDR3 length: 13 residues. The part of the CDR3 DNA that was read is TGTGCCAGCAGCTTAGTTTCGCTCGGTGAG. Amino acid sequence: CASSLVSLGE. The full CDR3 protein reads CASSLVSLGEQFF.

This clone came up a few times. The CDR3 end lies 3 residues beyond the end of the read and is filled in from the germline J gene. The chain links TRBV5-1 to TRBJ1-4, with TRBD1 matching 8 bases. The V gene's germline CDR1 is SGHRS and CDR2 YFSETQ. The junction had 9 bases not matched to a gene; V was cut back by 2 bases and J by 6 bases. This CDR3 comprises 16 residues. This CDR3 reads CASSFAQGAGDEKLFF. CDR3 DNA (partial): TGCGCCAGCAGCTTCGCTCAGGGGGCAGGAGATGAAAAA.

The table lists this clone with a few counts. With the read ending 3 residues before the CDR3 end, the germline J gene is used to fill in that end. The chain links TRBV19 to TRBJ2-1; 11 positions match TRBD2. CDR1 and CDR2 (germline): LNHDA, SQIVND (reference sequence). J gave up 5 bases and V 6 bases, and 9 bases lay outside the gene matches. The CDR3 length is 16 residues. Incomplete CDR3 DNA: TGTGCCAGTAGAAAGCCTGGGACTAGCGGACACAATGAG. Translating it yields CASRKPGTSGHNE. The full-length CDR3 reads as CASRKPGTSGHNEQFF.

Many counts were recorded for this clone. The DNA ends 3 residues before the CDR3 does, and the rest of the CDR3 is filled in from the germline J gene. The chain carries TRBV20-1 and TRBJ2-5; 10 bases line up with TRBD2. CDR1 is DFQATT, CDR2 SNEGSKA, per germline (reference sequence). The CDR3 runs 15 residues. With V trimmed by 0 bases and J by 1 base, 2 bases remained unmatched. CDR3 sequence: CSARDGTSAQETQYF. The sequenced CDR3 bases are TGCAGTGCTAGAGATGGGACTAGCGCCCAAGAGACC.

In its sample, this clone was seen many times. The read ends 3 residues early relative to the CDR3; the germline J gene fills the gap. This chain joins TRBV19 and TRBJ1-2, with 7 bases that match TRBD1. The germline CDR1 and CDR2 sequences are LNHDA and SQIVND (reference sequence). This CDR3 is 14 amino acids long. V dropped 5 bases and J dropped 3; count of bases not matched to a gene: 6. CDR3 bases read: TGTGCCAGTAGTGCGACAGGGTCTTACTATGGC. Its translation is CASSATGSYYG. The full CDR3 protein reads CASSATGSYYGYTF.

This clone showed up just a few times. The DNA ends 3 residues before the CDR3 does, and the rest of the CDR3 is filled in from the germline J gene. The chain joins TRBV19 to TRBJ1-2; 9 positions match TRBD1. The CDR3 runs to 14 residues. The V gene end was trimmed by 6 bases and the J gene end by 7 bases; junction bases not matched to a gene: 9. The V gene's germline CDR1 is LNHDA and CDR2 SQIVND (reference sequence). CDR3 loop: CASSGDGTGFGYTF. CDR3 DNA, as far as it was read: TGTGCCAGTAGCGGTGACGGGACAGGGTTTGGC.

This clone was found many times. The DNA ends 3 residues before the CDR3 does, and the rest of the CDR3 is filled in from the germline J gene. V gene TRBV5-4 combines with J gene TRBJ1-1; a weak D match, TRBD1 (5 bases). This CDR3 has 13 residues. In germline, CDR1 is SGHNT, CDR2 YYREEE (reference sequence). Between the trimmed V and J ends, which lost 4 bases and 1 base, there was a span of 8 bases. The CDR3: CASSMDTNTEAFF. Partial CDR3 DNA: TGTGCCAGCAGCATGGACACGAACACTGAA.

This clone was found many times. The read ends 3 residues shy of where the CDR3 ends; the end is completed using the germline J gene. The chain combines TRBV7-3 with TRBJ2-1; TRBD2 matches at 9 bases. The length of the CDR3 is 16 residues. J was trimmed by 5 bases and V by 1 base; bases with no gene match: 6. From germline, CDR1 is SGHTA and CDR2 FQGTGA. The CDR3 reads CASSLISGSSHNEQFF. CDR3 DNA, as far as it was read: TGTGCCAGCAGCTTAATTAGCGGGAGTAGCCACAATGAG.

This clone has at least ten counts. Coverage ceases 3 residues before the CDR3 finishes, and the germline J gene fills in the end. This rearrangement joins TRBV5-1 to TRBJ2-5; TRBD2 matches 12 bases. The CDR3 contains 15 residues. The trim removed 4 bases at V and 4 bases at J, leaving 5 bases unmatched. The V gene's germline CDR1 is SGHRS and CDR2 YFSETQ. CDR3 residues: CASSPSGRAGETQYF. The DNA read from the CDR3 is TGCGCCAGCAGCCCTAGCGGGAGGGCAGGAGAGACC.

In this sample, this clone turned up many times. Incomplete CDR3 DNA: TGTGCCAGCAGCTTAAGACAGACCGGGGAG. Its protein product is CASSLRQTGE. The whole CDR3 reads CASSLRQTGELFF. The chain links TRBV7-6 to TRBJ2-2; possible D gene TRBD1, 5 bases. The read is 3 residues too short to cover the CDR3 end, so that end is filled in from the germline J gene. Germline values: CDR1 SGHVS, CDR2 FNYEAQ. This CDR3 region has 13 residues. Trimming stripped 2 bases from V and 5 bases from J, with 6 bases between.

This clone was counted at least ten times. The CDR3 extends 3 residues past the end of the read, so its final part is completed from the germline J gene. The chain carries TRBV5-1 and TRBJ2-5, with D perhaps TRBD2 (6 bases). This CDR3 region has 15 residues. With 0 bases removed from V and 4 bases from J, the gap between germline ends came to 13 bases. Per the germline V gene, CDR1 is SGHRS and CDR2 is YFSETQ. Partial CDR3 DNA: TGCGCCAGCAGCTTGGTAGGCGGGATGGGAGAGACC. Its protein is CASSLVGGMGET. The whole CDR3 sequence is CASSLVGGMGETQYF.

Remarks on this clone: The sequenced fragment ends 3 residues before the CDR3 boundary, so the rest is inferred from the germline J gene. This chain links TRBV5-6 with TRBJ1-2; D uncertain. V dropped 2 bases and J dropped 1 base, with 6 bases sitting between them. CDR3 length: 13 amino acids. Germline loops: CDR1 SGHDT, CDR2 YYEEEE. This CDR3 is CASSFEGNYGYTF. Incomplete CDR3 DNA: TGTGCCAGCAGCTTTGAGGGTAACTATGGC.

This clone came up many times. The read ends 3 residues shy of where the CDR3 ends; the end is completed using the germline J gene. The chain uses TRBV2 and TRBJ2-2, with D perhaps TRBD2 (6 bases). The CDR3 spans 15 residues. V was shortened by 3 bases and J by 4 bases, with 12 bases between the two germline ends. The germline V gene encodes CDR1 SNHLY and CDR2 FYNNEI. CDR3 sequence reads: CASSDRGRSTGELFF. The DNA read from the CDR3 is TGTGCCAGCAGTGATCGGGGGAGGAGCACCGGGGAG.

There are many counts of this clone. The sequence runs out 3 residues before the end of the CDR3; the remainder is reconstructed from the germline J gene. The chain uses TRBV20-1 and TRBJ2-1; 11 nucleotides align to TRBD2. CDR1 DFQATT and CDR2 SNEGSKA come from the germline V gene (reference sequence). V lost 0 bases to trimming and J lost 3 bases; unmatched junction nucleotides: 10. There are 18 residues in the CDR3. The CDR3 DNA, read in part, is TGCAGTGCTAGAGATCTAGCGGGGGGATCGGGATACTACAATGAG. It encodes CSARDLAGGSGYYNE. The full-length CDR3 reads as CSARDLAGGSGYYNEQFF.

This clone was detected ten times or more. The read falls 3 residues short of the CDR3 end, and the missing part is taken from the germline J gene. This chain uses TRBV19 with TRBJ1-1, with D unresolved. Germline CDR1 is LNHDA and CDR2 is SQIVND (reference sequence). The V end was cut by 10 bases, the J end by 1 base, with 13 bases between. The CDR3 loop spans 13 amino acids. The sequenced part of the CDR3 DNA is TGTGCCACTCTAGCGCAAAAGAACACTGAA. It codes for CATLAQKNTE. The CDR3 in its entirety is CATLAQKNTEAFF.

This clone occurred many times. Its ends do not fully match the called genes, so a read error is possible. The read terminates 3 residues before the CDR3 end, so the remaining end is supplied by the germline J gene. This rearrangement joins TRBV7-7 to TRBJ2-3, with 7 nucleotides matching TRBD2. The CDR3 is 17 residues long. Germline V gene lookup returns CDR1 SSHAT and CDR2 FNYEAQ (reference sequence). The sequenced part of the CDR3 DNA is TGTGCTAGCAGCCCCCAGCGCGGGACTACCAACGCAGATACG. Its translation is CASSPQRGTTNADT. The whole CDR3 protein reads CASSPQRGTTNADTQYF.

This clone was observed a handful of times. The CDR3 extends 3 residues past the end of the read, so its final part is completed from the germline J gene. The chain links TRBV18 to TRBJ1-2; D not certain. CDR3 length equals 14 residues. The germline gives CDR1 KGHSH, CDR2 LQKENI. Incomplete CDR3 DNA: TGTGCCAGCTCATCTTGGACTAGCTCCTACGAC. The encoded protein is CASSSWTSSYD. The full CDR3 sequence reads CASSSWTSSYDYTF.